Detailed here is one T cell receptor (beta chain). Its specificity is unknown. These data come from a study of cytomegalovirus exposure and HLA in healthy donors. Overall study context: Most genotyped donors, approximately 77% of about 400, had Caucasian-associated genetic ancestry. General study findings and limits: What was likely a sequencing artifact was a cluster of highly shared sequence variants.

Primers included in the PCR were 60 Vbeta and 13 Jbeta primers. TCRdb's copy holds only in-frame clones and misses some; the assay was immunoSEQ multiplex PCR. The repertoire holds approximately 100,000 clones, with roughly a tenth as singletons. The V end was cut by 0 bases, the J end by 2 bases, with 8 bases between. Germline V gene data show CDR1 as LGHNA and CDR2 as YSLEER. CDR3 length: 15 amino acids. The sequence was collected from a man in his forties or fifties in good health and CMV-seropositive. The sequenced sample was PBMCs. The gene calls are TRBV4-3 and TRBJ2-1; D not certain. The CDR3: CASSQEWATYNEQFF. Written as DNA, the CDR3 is TGCGCCAGCAGCCAAGAATGGGCGACCTACAATGAGCAGTTCTTC.